These 27 T cell receptor beta chains were sequenced from one sample in a study of blood T cell repertoires in COVID-19. The table came from immunoSEQ multiplex PCR; TCRdb's copy has only in-frame clones and leaves some out. The data contain about 480,000 clones, about nine tenths of them singletons. Sequencing was carried out using peripheral blood. The receptors come from a woman aged 45-65 years with COVID-19, enrolled during active disease.

The chain employs TRBV6-5 and TRBJ2-7; D is unclear. CDR3 size: 13 residues. The germline CDR1 and CDR2 sequences are MNHEY and SVGAGI. Trimming took 6 bases from V and 0 from J, leaving 9 bases between them. CDR3: CASRGTNSYEQYF. The CDR3 DNA sequence: TGTGCCAGCAGGGGCACGAACTCCTACGAGCAGTACTTC.

The V gene is TRBV12-3 or TRBV12-4, the J gene TRBJ2-7; D gene unclear. V dropped 6 bases and J dropped 6 bases, with 15 bases sitting between them. The CDR3 contains 13 residues. The chain's CDR3 is CASSPVMRGEQYF. In DNA form, the CDR3 reads TGTGCCAGCAGCCCCGTCATGCGCGGCGAGCAGTACTTC.

In this sample, this clone turned up once. V gene TRBV6-6 combines with J gene TRBJ1-1; 9 bases align to TRBD1. With V trimmed by 7 bases and J by 4 bases, 4 bases remained unmatched. The length of the CDR3 is 13 residues. Germline CDR1 is MNHNY and CDR2 is SVGAGI (reference sequence). DNA of the CDR3: TGTGCCAGCACCCAGGACAGGGGCACTGAAGCTTTCTTT. Its protein product is CASTQDRGTEAFF.

Points on this clone: In the same sample, other DNA sequences code for this CDR3. This chain joins TRBV6-1 and TRBJ1-1; D is possibly TRBD1 (6 bases). V lost 1 base and J 3 bases, leaving 9 bases between the germline ends. Germline V gene sequence: CDR1 MNHNS, CDR2 SASEGT. The CDR3 extends over 14 amino acids. This CDR3 is CASSEEQGYTEAFF. The CDR3 nucleotides read TGTGCCAGCAGTGAAGAACAGGGTTACACTGAAGCTTTCTTT.

This clone was detected only once. The rearrangement joins TRBV5-4 to TRBJ1-1; no clear D. Germline loops: CDR1 SGHNT, CDR2 YYREEE (reference sequence). This CDR3 has 13 amino acids. V was clipped by 0 bases and J by 3 bases, with 6 bases between them. CDR3 loop: CASSLAKYTEAFF. CDR3 DNA: TGTGCCAGCAGCTTGGCAAAATACACTGAAGCTTTCTTT.

The chain couples TRBV29-1 to TRBJ1-2; D not resolved. The CDR3 runs 13 residues. Germline CDR1 and CDR2: SQVTM and ANQGSEA. V was pared by 1 base and J by 9 bases, with 15 bases between. The CDR3 sequence: CSVEGTAGRRYTF. In DNA form, the CDR3 reads TGCAGCGTTGAAGGTACAGCCGGCCGGCGCTACACCTTC.

This sequence joins TRBV28 and TRBJ2-3; 11 nucleotides align to TRBD2. The CDR3 contains 20 residues. Trimming cost V 2 bases and J 3 bases; bases outside gene matches: 16. Germline lookup yields CDR1 MDHEN and CDR2 SYDVKM. The CDR3 sequence: CASSLTGLAGGPVATDTQYF. The CDR3 coding sequence is TGTGCCAGCAGTTTAACGGGCTTAGCGGGGGGGCCGGTAGCTACAGATACGCAGTATTTT.

This clone was observed a single time. This chain uses TRBV19 with TRBJ1-1, with 9 bases matching TRBD1. The germline V gene has CDR1 LNHDA and CDR2 SQIVND (reference sequence). V was pared by 7 bases and J by 3 bases, with 18 bases of the junction left unmatched. The CDR3 covers 18 residues. The CDR3 reads CASIFSAGQGFRYTEAFF. The DNA for the CDR3 is TGTGCCAGTATTTTCTCCGCAGGACAGGGGTTTCGGTACACTGAAGCTTTCTTT. The entire variable domain, with the rest obtained from reference TRBV19 and TRBJ1-1, is as follows: DGGITQSPKYLFRKEGQNVTLSCEQNLNHDAMYWYRQDPGQGLRLIYYSQIVNDFQKGDIAEGYSVSREKKESFPLTVTSAQKNPTAFYLCASIFSAGQGFRYTEAFFGQGTRLTVV.

V usage is TRBV18 and J usage is TRBJ2-2, with TRBD1 matching over 8 bases. The CDR3 runs to 15 residues. J gave up 3 bases and V 6 bases, and 6 bases lay outside the gene matches. CDR1 and CDR2 from the germline V gene are KGHSH and LQKENI. CDR3 in amino acids: CASSFGQGYTGELFF. The CDR3 region has the DNA TGTGCCAGCTCGTTCGGACAGGGATACACCGGGGAGCTGTTTTTT. Full variable domain (outside the CDR3, taken from reference TRBV18 and TRBJ2-2): NAGVMQNPRHLVRRRGQEARLRCSPMKGHSHVYWYRQLPEEGLKFMVYLQKENIIDESGMPKERFSAEFPKEGPSILRIQQVVRGDSAAYFCASSFGQGYTGELFFGEGSRLTVL.

The J gene is TRBJ2-5, the V gene TRBV19; D is unclear. The V gene's germline CDR1 is LNHDA and CDR2 SQIVND (reference sequence). The V end lost 1 base, the J end lost 5 bases, and 14 bases lay between the germline ends. This CDR3 contains 15 residues. CDR3 nucleotides: TGTGCCAGTAGTATAGGAACTCACAAGGAGGAGACCCAGTACTTC. It specifies CASSIGTHKEETQYF.

The V call is TRBV13, the J call TRBJ2-1, with D possibly being TRBD2 (5 bases). V lost 6 bases, J lost 9 bases, and 12 bases lay in between. CDR3 size: 12 residues. Germline assignment: CDR1 PRHDT and CDR2 FYEKMQ (reference sequence). CDR3 bases: TGTGCCAGCAGTACAAGGGAGAGTGAGCAGTTCTTC. Its protein is CASSTRESEQFF.

The chain couples TRBV5-4 to TRBJ1-6; 7 bases line up with TRBD1. The ends lost 4 bases at V and 9 bases at J; junction bases unmatched: 7. CDR3 length: 14 residues. The germline CDR1 and CDR2 sequences are SGHNT and YYREEE (reference sequence). CDR3 bases: TGTGCCAGCAGCGTCCGGGACAGAAGTTCACCCCTCCACTTT. The encoded protein is CASSVRDRSSPLHF.

This clone was counted once. The chain is built from TRBV11-2 and TRBJ2-1, with D perhaps matching TRBD1 (6 bases). Germline V lookup: CDR1 SGHAT, CDR2 FQNNGV. The CDR3 covers 15 residues. V gave up 2 bases and J gave up 0 bases, with 8 bases separating them. The CDR3 DNA follows: TGTGCCAGCAGCTTATTGGACAGCTCCTACAATGAGCAGTTCTTC. It specifies CASSLLDSSYNEQFF.

The rearrangement uses TRBV5-1 and TRBJ1-6; D unclear. Trimming removed 0 bases from V and 0 bases from J, with 4 bases in between. CDR1 is SGHRS, CDR2 YFSETQ, per germline. The CDR3 has 15 residues. CDR3: CASSLVSSYNSPLHF. The CDR3 region has the DNA TGCGCCAGCAGCTTGGTCAGCTCCTATAATTCACCCCTCCACTTT.

This clone was found once. The DNA of the CDR3 is TGCAGCGTTGACGGACTAGCGGGGTTGGATACGCAGTATTTT. This encodes CSVDGLAGLDTQYF. The J gene is TRBJ2-3, the V gene TRBV29-1; 12 bases align to TRBD2. The length of the CDR3 is 14 residues. V was pared by 3 bases and J by 6 bases, with 4 bases of the junction left unmatched. Germline loops: CDR1 SQVTM, CDR2 ANQGSEA.

This clone is a singleton in its sample. The chain carries TRBV5-1 and TRBJ2-1; 7 nucleotides agree with TRBD2. Germline loops: CDR1 SGHRS, CDR2 YFSETQ. This CDR3 is 14 amino acids long. V lost 4 bases, J lost 2 bases, and 3 bases stayed unmatched. The CDR3 coding sequence is TGCGCCAGCAGCACCGGGACTACCTACAATGAGCAGTTCTTC. Translated, it gives CASSTGTTYNEQFF.

The rearrangement uses TRBV5-1 and TRBJ2-7; 9 bases are a match to TRBD1. Germline loops: CDR1 SGHRS, CDR2 YFSETQ. CDR3 length: 14 amino acids. V trimming: 2 bases; J trimming: 6 bases; junction bases outside the gene matches: 6. CDR3 DNA sequence: TGCGCCAGCAGCTTAACGGGGGGACAGGGCGAGCAGTACTTC. Its protein product is CASSLTGGQGEQYF.

The rearrangement uses TRBV4-1 and TRBJ2-1; D possibly corresponds to TRBD2 (5 bases). The CDR3 sequence is 16 residues long. The germline V gene encodes CDR1 MGHRA and CDR2 YSYEKL. V dropped 0 bases and J dropped 0 bases, with 9 bases sitting between them. The CDR3 here is CASSQEQRSSYNEQFF. DNA for the CDR3: TGCGCCAGCAGCCAAGAACAGCGGAGCTCCTACAATGAGCAGTTCTTC.

The chain couples TRBV5-1 to TRBJ2-3; weak D call: TRBD2 (6 bases). The CDR3 contains 14 residues. Germline V gene data show CDR1 as SGHRS and CDR2 as YFSETQ. Trimming stripped 7 bases from V and 7 bases from J, with 19 bases between. The CDR3 is CASSPAGIINTQYF. The CDR3 region has the DNA TGCGCCAGCTCGCCGGCGGGGATCATTAATACGCAGTATTTT.

The rearrangement joins TRBV6-5 to TRBJ2-5, with TRBD1 matching 9 bases. Germline V gene sequence: CDR1 MNHEY, CDR2 SVGAGI. The CDR3 consists of 13 residues. V dropped 0 bases and J dropped 7; count of bases not matched to a gene: 0. The CDR3 protein is CASSYSTGGTQYF. CDR3 sequence (DNA): TGTGCCAGCAGTTACTCGACAGGGGGGACCCAGTACTTC.

This clone appeared a single time. A read error may account for a junction end that differs from germline. The rearrangement joins TRBV6-5 to TRBJ2-1; D might be TRBD1 (5 bases). The CDR3 consists of 12 residues. Germline-derived CDR1 and CDR2 are MNHEY and SVGAGI. CDR3 bases: TGTGCCAGCAGTGACTCACAGGAACCCCAGTTCTTC. Its protein is CASSDSQEPQFF.

The V call is TRBV19, the J call TRBJ1-1, with D hard to call. V was pared by 3 bases and J by 1 base, with 9 bases between. The CDR3 is 14 amino acids. Germline V lookup: CDR1 LNHDA, CDR2 SQIVND (reference sequence). The CDR3 DNA reads TGTGCCAGTAGTATTAGGAGGACGAACACTGAAGCTTTCTTT. This translates into CASSIRRTNTEAFF. Drawing the rest from reference TRBV19 and TRBJ1-1, the complete variable domain is DGGITQSPKYLFRKEGQNVTLSCEQNLNHDAMYWYRQDPGQGLRLIYYSQIVNDFQKGDIAEGYSVSREKKESFPLTVTSAQKNPTAFYLCASSIRRTNTEAFFGQGTRLTVV.

Comments on this clone: The sample holds other DNA sequences that translate to the same CDR3. The V call is TRBV11-2, the J call TRBJ2-7; maybe TRBD1 (5 bases). The V and J ends lost 1 base and 2 bases respectively, with 9 bases between them. CDR1 and CDR2 from the germline V gene are SGHAT and FQNNGV. CDR3 length: 14 amino acids. The CDR3 coding sequence is TGTGCCAGCAGCTTAGGGCAGGGAACCTACGAGCAGTACTTC. This gives the protein CASSLGQGTYEQYF.

V usage is TRBV12-3 or TRBV12-4 and J usage is TRBJ1-1; a possible D gene is TRBD1 (6 bases). This CDR3 comprises 11 residues. Trimming took off 6 bases at V and 10 bases at J, with 12 bases between the two ends. Here the CDR3 reads CASRSLGGAFF. DNA of the CDR3: TGTGCCAGCAGGTCGTTAGGGGGAGCTTTCTTT.

The chain has TRBV9 and TRBJ2-3; D not resolved. The germline V and J ends were trimmed by 0 bases and 4 bases, with 12 bases remaining between them. Germline V gene data show CDR1 as SGDLS and CDR2 as YYNGEE. CDR3 size: 15 residues. CDR3 protein: CASSVGVAPSDTQYF. CDR3 sequence (DNA): TGTGCCAGCAGCGTAGGAGTCGCGCCGTCAGATACGCAGTATTTT.

The chain combines TRBV5-5 with TRBJ2-1; TRBD2 might be the D (7 bases). V lost 1 base to trimming and J lost 5 bases, with 13 bases between them. Germline values: CDR1 SGHKS, CDR2 YYEKEE (reference sequence). CDR3 length equals 15 residues. This CDR3 is CASSLTGGPHNEQFF. The DNA for the CDR3 is TGTGCCAGCAGCTTGACCGGGGGGCCCCACAATGAGCAGTTCTTC.

This chain uses TRBV10-1 with TRBJ1-4, with a weak D call TRBD1 (6 bases). The CDR3 sequence is 13 residues long. Trimming removed 0 bases at V and 11 bases at J, with 10 bases between. Germline V gives CDR1 WNHNN, CDR2 SYGVQD (reference sequence). The CDR3 sequence is CASSESRDTKLFF. The CDR3 DNA reads as TGCGCCAGCAGTGAGTCCCGGGACACGAAACTGTTTTTT.